This T cell receptor beta chain emerged from a study of lymphopenia after photon versus proton radiotherapy. Study-wide results and caveats: Better survival with proton therapy was suggested as possible, not demonstrated.

The repertoire was sequenced with immunoSEQ multiplex PCR; TCRdb's copy has only in-frame clones and lacks some. The sample lists 150,000 to 200,000 clones; roughly nine tenths were seen once. With regard to this clone: The antigen is undetermined.

Unmatched junction bases numbered 5, after V lost 1 base and J lost 6 bases. This CDR3 spans 16 amino acids. The V gene's germline CDR1 is LGHNA and CDR2 YNFKEQ. This rearrangement joins TRBV4-2 to TRBJ1-5, with 11 bases lining up with TRBD1. The sequenced sample was peripheral blood, obtained from a patient treated with photon-based radiotherapy. This TCR was sampled from a man aged 50 to 59 with gastric cancer. For the CDR3, the DNA is TGTGCCAGCAGCCAAGGGGGGACAGGGGGTGGTCAGCCCCAGCATTTT. Translating it yields CASSQGGTGGGQPQHF.